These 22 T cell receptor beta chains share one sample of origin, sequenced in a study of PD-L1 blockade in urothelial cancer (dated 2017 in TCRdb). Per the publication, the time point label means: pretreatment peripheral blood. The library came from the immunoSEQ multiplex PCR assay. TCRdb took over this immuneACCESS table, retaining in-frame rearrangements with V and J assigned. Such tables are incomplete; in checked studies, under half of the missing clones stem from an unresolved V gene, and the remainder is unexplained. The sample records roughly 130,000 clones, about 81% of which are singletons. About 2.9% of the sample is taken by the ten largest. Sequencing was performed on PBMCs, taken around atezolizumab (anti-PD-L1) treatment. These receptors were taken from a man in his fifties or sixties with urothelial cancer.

The CDR3 nucleotides are TGTGCCAGCAGTGTTTCCGCGATAGCGGGAGGTAGCAATGAGCAGTTCTTC. Its translation is CASSVSAIAGGSNEQFF. V gene TRBV6-1 combines with J gene TRBJ2-1; 10 bases are shared with TRBD2. There are 17 residues in the CDR3. Germline CDR1 and CDR2: MNHNS and SASEGT. V shed 4 bases, J shed 6 bases, and the junction held 12 bases outside the gene matches.

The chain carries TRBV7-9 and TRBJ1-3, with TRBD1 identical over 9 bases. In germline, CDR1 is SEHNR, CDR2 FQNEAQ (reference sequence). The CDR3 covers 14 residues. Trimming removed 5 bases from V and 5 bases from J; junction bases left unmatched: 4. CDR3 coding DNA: TGTGCCAGCAGCGGGGGGACAGGGCGAAACACCATATATTTT. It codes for CASSGGTGRNTIYF.

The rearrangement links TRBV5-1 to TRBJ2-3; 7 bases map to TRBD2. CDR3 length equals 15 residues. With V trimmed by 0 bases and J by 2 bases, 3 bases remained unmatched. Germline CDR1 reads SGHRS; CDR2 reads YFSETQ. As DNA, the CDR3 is TGCGCCAGCAGCTTGGTAGGGAGGGCCACAGATACGCAGTATTTT. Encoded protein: CASSLVGRATDTQYF.

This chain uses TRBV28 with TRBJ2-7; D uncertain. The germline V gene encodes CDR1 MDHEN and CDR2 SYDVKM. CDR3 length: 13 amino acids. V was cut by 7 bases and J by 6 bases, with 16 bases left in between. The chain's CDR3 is CASTDAGSREQYF. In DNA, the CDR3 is TGTGCCAGCACCGATGCCGGTAGTCGCGAGCAGTACTTC.

CDR3 nucleotides: TGTGCCAGCAGCTTATTTACTAGCGGGAGGCTTACCGGGGAGCTGTTTTTT. This translates into CASSLFTSGRLTGELFF. This rearrangement joins TRBV7-2 to TRBJ2-2; 12 bases match TRBD2. Unmatched junction bases numbered 6, after V lost 2 bases and J lost 5 bases. The CDR3 runs to 17 residues. Germline values: CDR1 SGHTA, CDR2 FQGNSA.

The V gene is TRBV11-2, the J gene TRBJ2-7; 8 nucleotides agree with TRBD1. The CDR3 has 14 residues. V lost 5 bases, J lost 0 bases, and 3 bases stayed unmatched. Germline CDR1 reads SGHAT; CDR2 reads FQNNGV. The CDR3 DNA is TGTGCCAGCAGCCCCGGACAGGGCTCCTACGAGCAGTACTTC. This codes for CASSPGQGSYEQYF.

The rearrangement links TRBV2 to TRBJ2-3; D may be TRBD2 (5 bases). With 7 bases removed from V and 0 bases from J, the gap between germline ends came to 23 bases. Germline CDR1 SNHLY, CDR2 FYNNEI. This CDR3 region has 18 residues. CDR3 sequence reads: CASTKAVPASGSTDTQYF. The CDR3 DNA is TGTGCCAGCACTAAAGCGGTTCCTGCCAGCGGAAGCACAGATACGCAGTATTTT. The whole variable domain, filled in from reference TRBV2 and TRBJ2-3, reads EPEVTQTPSHQVTQMGQEVILRCVPISNHLYFYWYRQILGQKVEFLVSFYNNEISEKSEIFDDQFSVERPDGSNFTLKIRSTKLEDSAMYFCASTKAVPASGSTDTQYFGPGTRLTVL.

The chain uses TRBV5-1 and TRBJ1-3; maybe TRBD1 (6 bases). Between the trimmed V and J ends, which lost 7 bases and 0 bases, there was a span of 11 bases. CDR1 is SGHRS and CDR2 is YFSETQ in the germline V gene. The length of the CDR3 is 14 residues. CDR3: CASSGGSSGNTIYF. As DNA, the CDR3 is TGCGCCAGCTCTGGGGGCTCCTCTGGAAACACCATATATTTT.

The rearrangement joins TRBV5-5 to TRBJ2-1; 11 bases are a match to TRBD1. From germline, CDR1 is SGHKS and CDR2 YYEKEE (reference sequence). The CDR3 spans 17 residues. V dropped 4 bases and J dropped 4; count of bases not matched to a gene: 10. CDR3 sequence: CASSPRTGGYQYNEQFF. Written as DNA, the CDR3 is TGTGCCAGCAGCCCCAGGACAGGGGGCTACCAATACAATGAGCAGTTCTTC.

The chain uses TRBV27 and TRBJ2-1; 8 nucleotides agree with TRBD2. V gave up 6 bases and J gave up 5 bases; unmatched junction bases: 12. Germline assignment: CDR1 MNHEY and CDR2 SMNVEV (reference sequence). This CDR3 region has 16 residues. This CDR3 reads CASRTGLAATNNEQFF. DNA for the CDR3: TGTGCCAGCAGAACAGGACTAGCAGCTACGAACAATGAGCAGTTCTTC.

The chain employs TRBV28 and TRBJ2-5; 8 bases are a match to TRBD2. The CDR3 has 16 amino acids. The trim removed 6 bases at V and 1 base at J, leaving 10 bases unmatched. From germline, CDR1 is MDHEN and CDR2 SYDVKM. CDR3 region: CASSLEPSGLQETQYF. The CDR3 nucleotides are TGTGCCAGCAGCTTAGAACCTAGCGGGCTCCAAGAGACCCAGTACTTC.

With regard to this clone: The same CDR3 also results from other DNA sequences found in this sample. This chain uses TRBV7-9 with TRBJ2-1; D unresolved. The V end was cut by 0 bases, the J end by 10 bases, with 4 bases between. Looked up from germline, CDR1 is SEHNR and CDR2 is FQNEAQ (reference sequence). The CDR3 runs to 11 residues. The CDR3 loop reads CASSLAREQFF. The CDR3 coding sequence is TGTGCCAGCAGCTTAGCGAGGGAGCAGTTCTTC.

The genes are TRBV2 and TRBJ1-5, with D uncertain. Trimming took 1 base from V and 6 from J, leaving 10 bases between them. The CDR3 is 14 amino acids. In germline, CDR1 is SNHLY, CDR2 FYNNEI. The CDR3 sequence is CASSEGGRVQPQHF. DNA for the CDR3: TGTGCCAGCAGTGAAGGAGGGCGGGTTCAGCCCCAGCATTTT. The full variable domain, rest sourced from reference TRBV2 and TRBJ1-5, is EPEVTQTPSHQVTQMGQEVILRCVPISNHLYFYWYRQILGQKVEFLVSFYNNEISEKSEIFDDQFSVERPDGSNFTLKIRSTKLEDSAMYFCASSEGGRVQPQHFGDGTRLSIL.

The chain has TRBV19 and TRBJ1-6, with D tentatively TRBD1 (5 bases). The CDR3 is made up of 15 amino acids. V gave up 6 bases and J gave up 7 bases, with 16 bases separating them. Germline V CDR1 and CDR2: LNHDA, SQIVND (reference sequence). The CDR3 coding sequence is TGTGCCAGTAGCGAGAGACAGACGACGAATTCACCCCTCCACTTT. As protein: CASSERQTTNSPLHF.

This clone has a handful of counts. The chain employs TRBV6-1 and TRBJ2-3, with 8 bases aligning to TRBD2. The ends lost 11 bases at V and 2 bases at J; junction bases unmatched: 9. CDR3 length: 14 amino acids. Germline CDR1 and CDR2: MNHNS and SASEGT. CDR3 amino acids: CAGRTSGYTDTQYF. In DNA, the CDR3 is TGTGCCGGGCGAACTAGCGGCTACACAGATACGCAGTATTTT.

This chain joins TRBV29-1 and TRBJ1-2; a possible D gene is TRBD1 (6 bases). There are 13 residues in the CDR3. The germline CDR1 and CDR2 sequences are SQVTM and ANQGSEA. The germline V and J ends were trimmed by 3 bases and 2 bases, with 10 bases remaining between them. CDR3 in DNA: TGCAGCGTTGAGGGGCAGGGGAACTATGGCTACACCTTC. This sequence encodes CSVEGQGNYGYTF.

This chain's CDR3 is CASSLAQGSYNEQFF. The CDR3 nucleotides read TGTGCCAGCAGCTTAGCGCAGGGCTCCTACAATGAGCAGTTCTTC. This chain connects TRBV7-2 to TRBJ2-1; weak D call: TRBD1 (5 bases). The ends were cut back, 0 bases at V and 0 bases at J, with 6 bases in the middle. This CDR3 comprises 15 residues. Germline CDR1 and CDR2: SGHTA and FQGNSA.

The CDR3 DNA reads TGTGCCAGCAGTGGGACAGGGTATGGCTACACCTTC. Translated: CASSGTGYGYTF. J is TRBJ1-2 and V is TRBV6-5, with 9 bases fitting TRBD1. The J segment lost 5 bases and the V segment lost 5 bases, leaving 0 bases of the junction unmatched. This CDR3 has 12 residues. Germline CDR1 is MNHEY and CDR2 is SVGAGI.

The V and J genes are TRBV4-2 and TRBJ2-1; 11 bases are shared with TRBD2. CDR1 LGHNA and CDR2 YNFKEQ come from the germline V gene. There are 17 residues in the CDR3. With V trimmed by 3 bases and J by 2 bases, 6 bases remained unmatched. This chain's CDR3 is CASSQALAGGPYNEQFF. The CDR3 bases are TGTGCCAGCAGCCAGGCCCTAGCGGGAGGACCCTACAATGAGCAGTTCTTC.

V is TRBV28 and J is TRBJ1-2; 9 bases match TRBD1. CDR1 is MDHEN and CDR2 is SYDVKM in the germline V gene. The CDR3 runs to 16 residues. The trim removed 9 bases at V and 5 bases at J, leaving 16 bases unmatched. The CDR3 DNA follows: TGTGCCAGTGTTACAGGGGGCCCCAAGATTACTTATGGCTACACCTTC. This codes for CASVTGGPKITYGYTF.

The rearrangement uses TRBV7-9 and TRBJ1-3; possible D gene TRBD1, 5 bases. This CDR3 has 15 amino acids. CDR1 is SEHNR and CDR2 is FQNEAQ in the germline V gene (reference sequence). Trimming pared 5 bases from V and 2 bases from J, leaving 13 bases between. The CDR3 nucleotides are TGTGCCAGCAGCGGCAGGGTCTCGACTGGAAACACCATATATTTT. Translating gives CASSGRVSTGNTIYF.

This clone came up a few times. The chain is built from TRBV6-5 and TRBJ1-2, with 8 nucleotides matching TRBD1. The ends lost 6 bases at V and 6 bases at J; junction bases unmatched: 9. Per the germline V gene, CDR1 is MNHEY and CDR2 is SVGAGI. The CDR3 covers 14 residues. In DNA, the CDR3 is TGTGCCAGCAGAGTACCAGGGGGCGCGGATGGCTACACCTTC. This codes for CASRVPGGADGYTF.